This T cell receptor (beta chain) derives from a study of early T cells in non-severe SARS-CoV-2 infection. TCRdb analysed the 5' RACE reads with MiXCR anew, one entry per CDR3 protein. The sample has roughly 53,000 distinct CDR3 sequences, 10% seen once. General study points: VDJdb matching skewed toward anti-spike CD8 responses, missing private and CD4 specificities.

V lost 1 base to trimming and J lost 3 bases, with 13 bases between them. The CDR3 is made up of 15 amino acids. Germline CDR1 SGHTA, CDR2 FQGNSA. In regard to this clonotype: What it binds is not known.

V and J are TRBV7-2 and TRBJ2-7; a possible D gene is TRBD2 (7 bases). The TCR was taken from an adult who was a healthcare worker with PCR-confirmed SARS-CoV-2 infection or an uninfected control (not recorded which). The sequenced sample was whole blood. Here the CDR3 reads CASSLEGGPNYEQYF. DNA of the CDR3: TGTGCCAGCAGCTTAGAGGGGGGGCCCAACTACGAGCAGTACTTC.